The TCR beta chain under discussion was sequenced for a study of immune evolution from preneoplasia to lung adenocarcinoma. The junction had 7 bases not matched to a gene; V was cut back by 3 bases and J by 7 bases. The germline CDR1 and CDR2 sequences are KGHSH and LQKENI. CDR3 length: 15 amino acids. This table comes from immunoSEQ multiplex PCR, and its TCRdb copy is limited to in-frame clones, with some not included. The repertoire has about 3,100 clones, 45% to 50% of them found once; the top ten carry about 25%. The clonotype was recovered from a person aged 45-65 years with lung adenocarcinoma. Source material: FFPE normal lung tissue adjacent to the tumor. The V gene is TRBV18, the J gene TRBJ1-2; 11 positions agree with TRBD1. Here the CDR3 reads CASSPSGTGGIGYTF. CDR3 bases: TGTGCCAGCTCACCTTCCGGGACAGGGGGTATTGGCTACACCTTC.